This TCR beta chain appears in the sequencing data of a study of spatial heterogeneity in lung cancer. CDR3 length equals 14 residues. Trimming shortened V by 1 base and J by 3 bases, and 10 bases separated the two germline ends. CDR1 is SEHNR, CDR2 FQNEAQ, per germline (reference sequence). TCRdb reprocessed the 5' RACE reads via MiXCR and lists one record per CDR3 protein. The sample has 40,000 to 55,000 distinct CDR3 sequences, roughly 7.1% seen once. Time point: sample taken at primary tumor resection. Tumor, nontumor lung or frozen PBMC supplied whole RNA that was sequenced unsorted. This clonotype showed up many times.

This chain joins TRBV7-9 and TRBJ2-7, with D possibly matching TRBD2 (6 bases). The source was PBMCs, collected at surgery. This sequence was found in a female donor with early-stage non-small cell lung cancer. Written as DNA, the CDR3 is TGTGCCAGCAGCTTAGAGGAGGGTCACTACGAGCAGTACTTC. It codes for CASSLEEGHYEQYF.